These 10 T cell receptor beta chains came from one sample sequenced in a study of blood T cell repertoires in COVID-19. Sequencing used immunoSEQ multiplex PCR; TCRdb keeps in-frame clones, though not all of them. The profile shows 290,000 or so clones, about 88% of them singletons. Input material: peripheral blood. These TCRs come from a man aged 65 to 85 with acute or convalescent COVID-19.

This chain uses TRBV2 with TRBJ1-6; possible D gene TRBD1, 5 bases. V lost 0 bases to trimming and J lost 14 bases, with 14 bases between them. The CDR3 loop spans 14 amino acids. Germline CDR1 is SNHLY and CDR2 is FYNNEI. CDR3 residues: CASSEALPGRALHF. As DNA, the CDR3 is TGTGCCAGCAGTGAAGCGCTTCCAGGGAGGGCCCTCCACTTT.

This clone was detected once. J is TRBJ2-1 and V is TRBV19, with D possibly matching TRBD1 (7 bases). CDR3 length equals 16 residues. V lost 4 bases and J 0 bases, leaving 13 bases between the germline ends. Germline CDR1 LNHDA, CDR2 SQIVND (reference sequence). In DNA, the CDR3 is TGTGCCAGTAGTACCCGACAGGGACTCTCCTACAATGAGCAGTTCTTC. This gives the protein CASSTRQGLSYNEQFF.

This chain joins TRBV6-1 and TRBJ2-3, with 8 nucleotides matching TRBD1. Germline loops: CDR1 MNHNS, CDR2 SASEGT. V trimming: 2 bases; J trimming: 7 bases; junction bases outside the gene matches: 2. This CDR3 has 13 residues. The CDR3 loop reads CASSEQGAYTQYF. For the CDR3, the DNA is TGTGCCAGCAGTGAACAGGGGGCGTATACGCAGTATTTT.

The chain uses TRBV5-1 and TRBJ2-5, with D unresolved. The germline V gene encodes CDR1 SGHRS and CDR2 YFSETQ. This CDR3 is built from 14 residues. Trimming took off 0 bases at V and 4 bases at J, with 10 bases between the two ends. This CDR3 reads CASSLAGVRETQYF. The CDR3 DNA follows: TGCGCCAGCAGCTTGGCCGGTGTGCGAGAGACCCAGTACTTC.

The chain recombines TRBV14 with TRBJ2-1, with D tentatively TRBD2 (6 bases). Germline lookup yields CDR1 SGHDN and CDR2 FVKESK. CDR3 length equals 16 residues. Trimming took 0 bases from V and 6 from J, leaving 15 bases between them. The DNA for the CDR3 is TGTGCCAGCAGCCAAGAGACTAGTGGGAGGAGCAATGAGCAGTTCTTC. Its translation: CASSQETSGRSNEQFF.

The chain is built from TRBV6-2 or TRBV6-3 and TRBJ2-7, with TRBD2 matching 12 bases. Trimming took 2 bases from V and 5 from J; bases not matched to a gene: 13. The germline V gene has CDR1 MNHEY and CDR2 SVGEGT. CDR3 length: 18 residues. The CDR3: CASSYPLAGGWFPHEQYF. The CDR3 nucleotides read TGTGCCAGCAGTTACCCACTAGCGGGAGGATGGTTCCCCCACGAGCAGTACTTC.

The chain couples TRBV28 to TRBJ1-5, with 9 bases identical to TRBD1. V was pared by 4 bases and J by 2 bases, with 3 bases of the junction left unmatched. The CDR3 runs 15 residues. Germline CDR1 is MDHEN and CDR2 is SYDVKM. Written as DNA, the CDR3 is TGTGCCAGCAGTTACAGGGGGCAGGGCAATCAGCCCCAGCATTTT. Translated: CASSYRGQGNQPQHF. The full variable domain, with the rest looked up from reference TRBV28 and TRBJ1-5, is DVKVTQSSRYLVKRTGEKVFLECVQDMDHENMFWYRQDPGLGLRLIYFSYDVKMKEKGDIPEGYSVSREKKERFSLILESASTNQTSMYLCASSYRGQGNQPQHFGDGTRLSIL.

V and J are TRBV9 and TRBJ1-1, with D tentatively TRBD1 (5 bases). Germline V gene data show CDR1 as SGDLS and CDR2 as YYNGEE. V gave up 3 bases and J gave up 3 bases, with 12 bases separating them. This CDR3 contains 14 residues. In DNA, the CDR3 is TGTGCCAGCAGCGGAGACAGTGGGTACACTGAAGCTTTCTTT. Its translation is CASSGDSGYTEAFF. Full variable domain (remainder filled in from reference TRBV9 and TRBJ1-1): DSGVTQTPKHLITATGQRVTLRCSPRSGDLSVYWYQQSLDQGLQFLIQYYNGEERAKGNILERFSAQQFPDLHSELNLSSLELGDSALYFCASSGDSGYTEAFFGQGTRLTVV.

This chain connects TRBV7-8 to TRBJ1-6; TRBD1 agrees at 7 bases. V lost 3 bases and J lost 9; bases outside the gene matches: 5. Germline values: CDR1 SGHVS, CDR2 FQNEAQ. The CDR3 runs 14 residues. The chain's CDR3 is CASSLGQSGSPLHF. The CDR3, as DNA: TGTGCCAGCAGCTTGGGACAGTCTGGTTCACCCCTCCACTTT.

This clone was seen once. The chain uses TRBV7-2 and TRBJ1-5, with a tentative D call TRBD1 (5 bases). The germline V and J ends were trimmed by 3 bases and 4 bases, with 13 bases remaining between them. The CDR3 spans 15 residues. Germline V gene sequence: CDR1 SGHTA, CDR2 FQGNSA. In DNA, the CDR3 is TGTGCCAGCAGCTTCCCGGGACTCCCAAATCAGCCCCAGCATTTT. It specifies CASSFPGLPNQPQHF.